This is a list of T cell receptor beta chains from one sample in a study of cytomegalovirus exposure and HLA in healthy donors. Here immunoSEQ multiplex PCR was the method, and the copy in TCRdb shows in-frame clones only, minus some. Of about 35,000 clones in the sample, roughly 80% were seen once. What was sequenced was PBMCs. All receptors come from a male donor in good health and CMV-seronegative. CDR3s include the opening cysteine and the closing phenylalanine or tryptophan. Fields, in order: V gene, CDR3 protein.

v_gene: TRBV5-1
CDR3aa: CASRGTASNYGYTF

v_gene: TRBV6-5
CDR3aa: CASKRTAGGTDTQYF

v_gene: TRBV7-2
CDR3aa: CASSLDSTAQETQYF

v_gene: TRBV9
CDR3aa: CASSPRTGREQFF

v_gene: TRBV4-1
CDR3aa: CASSQRGGNQPQHF

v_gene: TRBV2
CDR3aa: CASRRDRDTDTQYF

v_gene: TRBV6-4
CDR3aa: CASSAYSGTSGGYNEQFF

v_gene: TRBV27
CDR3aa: CASSSSPNTEAFF

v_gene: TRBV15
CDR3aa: CATSRDRGHEKLFF

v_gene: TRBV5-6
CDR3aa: CASSLQGMAKNIQYF

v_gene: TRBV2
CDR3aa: CASSEGAGGYHEQYF

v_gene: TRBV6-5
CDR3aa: CASSYDRVRSPLHF

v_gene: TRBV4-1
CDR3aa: CASSQEPHWDTYEQYF

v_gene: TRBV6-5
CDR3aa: CASSYSPSSGNTIYF

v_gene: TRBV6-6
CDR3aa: CASRTLEVTEAFF

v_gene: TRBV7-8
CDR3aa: CASSRAYNEQFF

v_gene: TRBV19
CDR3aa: CASSTGQGRYGYTF

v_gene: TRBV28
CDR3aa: CASSLVAGGYNEQFF

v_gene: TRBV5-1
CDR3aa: CASSYDRGGYEQYF

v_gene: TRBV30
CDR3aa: CAWSLSLDRGEAFF

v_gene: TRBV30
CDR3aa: CAWSVRQVAPLHF

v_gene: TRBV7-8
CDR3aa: CASSRIRDNAYEQYF

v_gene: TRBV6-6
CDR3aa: CASSYPGGGSNEQYF

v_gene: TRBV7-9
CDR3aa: CASSLARRVDGYTF

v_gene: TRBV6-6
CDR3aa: CASSYRQGWAEAFF